Sequencing of this T cell receptor (beta chain) was carried out in a study of PD-L1 blockade in urothelial cancer (dated by TCRdb to the late 2010s). For the wider study: All patients started therapy at some point between 2014 and 2016 and received atezolizumab 1,200 mg intravenously every 3 weeks. About 85% of the roughly 30 patients were males with bladder-origin urothelial cancer, and about 65% of the 29 reported a prior smoking history. An ECOG performance status of 0 or 1 was recorded for the patients, and 0 to 3 prior chemotherapy regimens had been received by the patients. Blood samples were analyzed at 3 weeks after treatment start (second dose) and at 6 weeks after treatment start. A median of 141,255 T cells and 80,000 to 95,000 unique TCRs was obtained from blood samples, and a median clonality of approximately 0.08 was observed. An exploratory multi-omic analysis was conducted of the somatic, immune and clinical correlates of response to PD-L1 blockade with atezolizumab in urothelial cancer. TCR sequencing covered pretreatment tumor samples and matched, serially collected peripheral blood taken before and after atezolizumab treatment. Durable clinical benefit meant progression-free survival longer than 6 months, and TCR features were also tested against progression-free and overall survival. In the same patients who had TCR sequencing, pretreatment tumors also underwent whole exome sequencing and RNA sequencing. Durable clinical benefit was achieved by nine patients and was not achieved by 20 patients. Pretreatment blood TCR-seq was available for 27 to 30 patients, at least one posttreatment blood collection was obtained for some 25 patients, and tumor TCR-seq was available for some 25 patients. Overall results and qualifications from the work: Because the sample size was small (n of about 29) and many of the analyses were exploratory, the results are meant to be hypothesis-generating. Improved progression-free and overall survival was associated with having pretreatment peripheral blood TCR clonality below the median. At 3 weeks after the start of treatment, tumor-associated TCR clones in peripheral blood had expanded more in patients with durable benefit (n ≈ 20, p = 0.022).

A cohort of about 31 patients with locally advanced or metastatic urothelial carcinoma, treated at Memorial Sloan Kettering on a trial protocol, was included. Peripheral blood mononuclear cells were collected from each patient pretreatment and during treatment, giving between 1 and 8 total time points per patient. The Qiagen DNeasy Blood extraction kit was used to purify genomic DNA from total PBMCs and tumor samples. PBMCs were collected pretreatment and during treatment and were isolated and stored as previously described. Remarks on this clone: Its antigen remains undetermined. There are no base qualities to consult, and no much larger clone falls within one base.

Synthetic TCR analog templates were spiked into each PCR so that absolute template abundance could be estimated from read counts. The immunoSEQ assay was used to amplify TCRbeta CDR3 regions from genomic DNA with bias-controlled V and J gene primers. Rearranged TCRbeta segments were sequenced at approximately 20X coverage. The authors processed their data as follows. Sequencing errors were corrected by clustering, and CDR3s were annotated against IMGT so that V, D and J genes could be assigned. Downstream analyses used only productive TCRbeta rearrangements and left out out-of-frame or stop-codon sequences. To compute clonality, Shannon entropy was normalized by the log of the number of unique productive sequences and then subtracted from one. Clones differing between time points or between blood and tumor were identified by Fisher's exact test with Benjamini-Hochberg correction at adjusted p below 0.01. TCRdb provides this immuneACCESS table in a form limited to in-frame rearrangements. Some clones are lacking; in checked studies, under half of them reflect an unresolved V gene, and why the rest are absent is not known. From that table come the V and J calls and clone size; the DNA was used to work out D and trimming. Counted in this sample were 70,000 or so clones; less than 90% of them appeared once. Around 3.5% of the sample is in the top ten clones.

Sequencing used PBMCs, obtained around atezolizumab (anti-PD-L1) treatment. The TCR was taken from a man in his 60s with urothelial cancer.

The CDR3 protein is CASSLSGWDTQYF. In nucleotide form, the sequence is TGTGCCAGCAGTTTATCTGGCTGGGATACGCAGTATTTT. The rearrangement joined TRBV27 to TRBJ2-3; the D gene is unclear. The CDR3 numbers 13 residues from cysteine through phenylalanine. The sequence is cut down to CDR3 DNA, 39 bases in frame from base 1. The germline V gene (reference sequence) yields MNHEY for CDR1 and SMNVEV for CDR2. V drops 0 bases and J drops 6 bases, leaving 7 bases in between.